This is a list of T cell receptor beta chains from one sample in a study of beta chain features in type 1 diabetes. Some clones are missing from TCRdb's copy, which holds only in-frame ones; the method was immunoSEQ multiplex PCR. The table shows some 410,000 clones, with roughly an eighth occurring only once. Input material: naive CD4+ T cells from blood. These receptors came from a woman aged 18-29 years in good health. The conserved cysteine and the conserved F or W are not part of the CDR3 here. D genes are given only for firm matches. Only part of the rows carry a size: once, few, many, or a class if the clone is expanded.

V	length	D	J	size	CDR3
TRBV4-2	12	TRBD2	TRBJ2-7	NA	ASSQASGGYEQY
TRBV11-2	12	NA	TRBJ2-5	few	ASSLAQGLETQY
TRBV5-4	16	NA	TRBJ1-2	NA	ASSWDPFSGTEDNGYT
TRBV7-2	15	NA	TRBJ1-3	few	ASSPAYLLASGNTIY
TRBV4-3	15	NA	TRBJ2-7	NA	ASSQFHRDRGPYEQY
TRBV25-1	12	NA	TRBJ2-5	NA	ASSELGRLETQY
TRBV7-9	14	TRBD2	TRBJ2-3	few	ASSIAGRMSTDTQY
TRBV25-1	13	TRBD2	TRBJ2-2	NA	ASSDPAGHTGELF
TRBV7-9	14	TRBD1	TRBJ2-6	NA	ASSLDRPSGANVLT
TRBV7-9	10	NA	TRBJ1-4	NA	ASVRAEEKLF
TRBV14	12	NA	TRBJ1-4	NA	ASSQVGLSEKLF
TRBV7-7	16	TRBD2	TRBJ2-2	NA	ASSLDGGGTPNTGELF
TRBV29-1	12	TRBD1	TRBJ2-3	few	SVEPGGGADTQY
TRBV5-6	13	NA	TRBJ1-2	NA	ASSSRTREWYGYT
TRBV7-9	12	TRBD1	TRBJ1-2	few	ASSLAGTGIGYT
TRBV5-1	14	NA	TRBJ2-3	NA	ASSLGGIELDGTQY
TRBV29-1	12	NA	TRBJ2-3	few	SVEGDTSTDTQY
TRBV9	13	NA	TRBJ2-1	NA	ASSVTGSSYNEQF
TRBV7-9	15	NA	TRBJ1-3	NA	ASSPQGLGFSGNTIY
TRBV2	13	TRBD1	TRBJ1-1	few	ASSDVGQGLTEAF
TRBV4-1	12	NA	TRBJ1-2	NA	ASSQVGSAYGYT
TRBV6-6	10	NA	TRBJ1-2	NA	ASSPPGDGYT
TRBV7-2	13	TRBD1	TRBJ1-3	NA	ASSLSPGQGNTIY
TRBV28	11	NA	TRBJ2-5	NA	ATDDRFQETQY
TRBV9	12	TRBD1	TRBJ1-1	few	ASSATGAYTEAF
TRBV30	12	TRBD2	TRBJ2-1	NA	AWRRLAGYNEQF
TRBV19	14	TRBD1	TRBJ2-5	few	ASSISGTGGQETQY
TRBV20-1	9	NA	TRBJ2-4	few	SATAKNIQY
TRBV7-6	14	TRBD2	TRBJ2-3	NA	ASSDVLRGGTDTQY
TRBV4-2	13	NA	TRBJ1-4	few	ASSQVGTTNEKLF
TRBV29-1	12	TRBD2	TRBJ2-7	NA	SVTTGTSYYEQY
TRBV27	11	TRBD1	TRBJ2-4	NA	ASKGQLFSIQY
TRBV10-3	10	NA	TRBJ1-1	few	AIGRENTEAF
TRBV7-8	13	NA	TRBJ1-2	few	ASSLGRNGFNGYT
TRBV6-5	12	NA	TRBJ1-2	NA	ASSYSIGNYGYT
TRBV25-1	11	NA	TRBJ1-4	once	ASGHTLGEKLF
TRBV23-1	14	NA	TRBJ2-2	NA	ASSQFQGVNTGELF
TRBV13	10	NA	TRBJ2-3	few	ASGANTDTQY
TRBV14	15	NA	TRBJ2-1	NA	ASSQDWGLVSYNEQF
TRBV6-1	11	NA	TRBJ1-5	few	ASNQGWDQPQH
TRBV29-1	11	NA	TRBJ2-5	NA	SASRSIQETQY
TRBV4-3	10	TRBD2	TRBJ2-1	NA	ASRQAGGGLF
TRBV5-4	14	NA	TRBJ2-4	few	ASSTGQTLAKNIQY
TRBV7-9	12	NA	TRBJ2-1	NA	ASSGTPAYNEQF
TRBV29-1	10	NA	TRBJ1-2	NA	SVRTASFGYT
TRBV7-6	12	TRBD1	TRBJ1-4	few	ASSLTGRGEKLF
TRBV4-3	12	NA	TRBJ1-1	few	ASSQVQGYTEAF
TRBV27	16	NA	TRBJ2-6	NA	ASRPLGGLYSGANVLT
TRBV15	15	TRBD2	TRBJ2-7	few	ATSRRLLAGVGYEQY
TRBV5-4	11	TRBD1	TRBJ2-7	NA	ASSLGGFDEQY
TRBV25-1	14	NA	TRBJ2-1	NA	ASSEFPSGTLYEQF
TRBV5-6	10	NA	TRBJ2-1	NA	ASSPRPNEQF
TRBV2	15	NA	TRBJ2-3	few	ASVLFAGGEGSDTQY
TRBV2	12	NA	TRBJ2-3	few	ASSRSGRGDTQY
TRBV7-2	11	NA	TRBJ2-1	NA	ASSSRDNNEQF
TRBV6-1	13	TRBD1	TRBJ2-1	NA	ASSEAGTGNNEQF
TRBV7-9	11	NA	TRBJ2-7	few	ASSLVAGAEQY
TRBV7-2	13	NA	TRBJ2-5	few	ASSWPRGLTETQY
TRBV30	11	NA	TRBJ2-3	few	AWSPSFTDTQY